Listed below are T cell receptor beta chains from one sample, sequenced in a study of blood T cell repertoires in COVID-19. TCRdb keeps only in-frame clones here, not all; method: immunoSEQ multiplex PCR. This sample has some 150,000 clones, with about 80% found just once. The sequenced sample was PBMCs or T cells enriched from blood (not recorded which). These receptor sequences come from a man in his fifties who had recovered from COVID-19. CDR3s include the opening cysteine and the closing phenylalanine or tryptophan. D genes are given only for firm matches. A clone size is listed for some rows: how often the clone was seen (once, few, many), or a class if it is expanded.

>.|TRBJ2-5|TRBV7-9|.|17
CASSLSRNTGIKETQYF
TGTGCCAGCAGCCTTTCTAGGAACACCGGTATAAAAGAGACCCAGTACTTC
>.|TRBJ2-3|TRBV7-8|TRBD1|16
CASSLEGGQGANTQYF
TGTGCCAGCAGCTTAGAAGGGGGACAGGGGGCGAATACGCAGTATTTT
>.|TRBJ1-2|TRBV11-2|TRBD1|14
CASSRQGAGYGYTF
TGTGCCAGCAGTCGGCAGGGGGCTGGCTATGGCTACACCTTC
>.|TRBJ1-5|TRBV6-5|TRBD1|14
CASTWTGANQPQHF
TGTGCCAGCACTTGGACAGGGGCAAATCAGCCCCAGCATTTT
>.|TRBJ1-1|TRBV14|.|14
CASKRGSGNTEAFF
TGTGCCAGCAAAAGGGGGTCGGGGAACACTGAAGCTTTCTTT
>.|TRBJ2-3|TRBV19|.|13
CASSWTVTDTQYF
TGTGCCAGTAGTTGGACAGTCACAGATACGCAGTATTTT
>.|TRBJ2-5|TRBV6-1|.|16
CASSESIRGTQETQYF
TGTGCCAGCAGTGAATCCATCAGGGGAACTCAAGAGACCCAGTACTTC
>.|TRBJ2-2|TRBV3-1/TRBV3-2|TRBD2|21
CASSQEGFLISTSGGPGELFF
TGTGCCAGCAGCCAAGAGGGTTTCCTCATTTCGACTAGCGGGGGGCCCGGGGAGCTGTTTTTT
>.|TRBJ1-6|TRBV10-3|TRBD1|13
CAISGTDNSPLHF
TGTGCCATCAGCGGGACAGATAATTCACCCCTCCACTTT
>.|TRBJ2-5|TRBV2|.|14
CASSGGQYQETQYF
TGTGCCAGCAGTGGGGGCCAGTACCAAGAGACCCAGTACTTC
>once|TRBJ1-1|TRBV6-6|.|14
CASSSLGGNTEAFF
TGTGCCAGCAGTTCCCTTGGCGGGAACACTGAAGCTTTCTTT
>.|TRBJ1-1|TRBV5-4|.|16
CASSLPGPRGRTEAFF
TGTGCCAGCAGCTTGCCTGGGCCGAGAGGGAGAACTGAAGCTTTCTTT
>.|TRBJ1-2|TRBV18|.|13
CASSQGENYGYTF
TGTGCCAGCTCCCAAGGAGAGAACTATGGCTACACCTTC
>.|TRBJ2-3|TRBV12-5|.|16
CASGLVEQGWADTQYF
TGTGCTAGTGGTTTGGTAGAACAGGGTTGGGCAGATACGCAGTATTTT
>few|TRBJ2-4|TRBV29-1|.|12
CSVEAGENIQYF
TGCAGCGTTGAGGCAGGGGAAAACATTCAGTACTTC
>.|TRBJ1-3|TRBV15|TRBD1|15
CATSRTGVFGNTIYF
TGTGCCACCAGCAGGACAGGGGTGTTTGGAAACACCATATATTTT
>.|TRBJ2-2|TRBV9|TRBD2|17
CASSPTSGGANTGELFF
TGTGCCAGCAGCCCAACTAGCGGGGGGGCGAACACCGGGGAGCTGTTTTTT
>.|TRBJ2-4|TRBV7-9|.|14
CASSLAGGVNIQYF
TGTGCCAGCAGCTTAGCTGGAGGAGTAAACATTCAGTACTTC
>.|TRBJ2-7|TRBV7-2|TRBD1|14
CASSRPGQTYEQYF
TGTGCCAGCAGTCGTCCGGGACAGACCTACGAGCAGTACTTC
>.|TRBJ2-2|TRBV3-1/TRBV3-2|TRBD1|17
CASSPARDRSIAGELFF
TGTGCCAGCAGCCCGGCCCGGGACAGGTCGATTGCCGGGGAGCTGTTTTTT
>.|TRBJ2-7|TRBV7-8|.|13
CASSRGATYEQYF
TGTGCCAGCAGCCGGGGGGCAACCTACGAGCAGTACTTC
>.|TRBJ2-1|TRBV9|TRBD1|15
CASSVQGDSYNEQFF
TGTGCCAGCAGCGTTCAGGGGGACTCCTACAATGAGCAGTTCTTC
>.|TRBJ1-1|TRBV5-4|.|15
CASRGDGLWNTEAFF
TGTGCCAGCCGCGGGGACGGCCTATGGAACACTGAAGCTTTCTTT
>.|TRBJ2-3|TRBV19|TRBD2|19
CASSSRLLAGGTSTDTQYF
TGTGCCAGTAGTTCCCGTCTCCTAGCGGGGGGGACTAGCACAGATACGCAGTATTTT
>.|TRBJ2-3|TRBV7-6|.|16
CASSPIGGGLPDTQYF
TGTGCCAGCAGCCCCATAGGGGGGGGGCTCCCAGATACGCAGTATTTT
>.|TRBJ2-3|TRBV19|.|12
CASSRLADTQYF
TGTGCCAGTAGTAGGCTCGCAGATACGCAGTATTTT
>.|TRBJ2-7|TRBV6-1|.|14
CASSEGTGVREQYF
TGTGCCAGCAGTGAAGGGACGGGGGTTCGCGAGCAGTACTTC
>.|TRBJ1-6|TRBV6-1|.|14
CASSEKGRSSPLHF
TGTGCCAGCAGTGAAAAGGGGCGCAGTTCACCCCTCCACTTT
>.|TRBJ2-7|TRBV27|.|15
CASSTPAGGTYEQYF
TGTGCCAGCAGTACCCCCGCAGGAGGGACCTACGAGCAGTACTTC
>.|TRBJ1-1|TRBV4-1|.|16
CASSQVLFGGNAEAFF
TGCGCCAGCAGCCAAGTCTTGTTCGGGGGGAACGCTGAAGCTTTCTTT
>.|TRBJ2-1|TRBV11-3|TRBD2|16
CASSLETSGGFGEQFF
TGTGCCAGCAGCTTAGAAACTAGCGGGGGGTTTGGTGAGCAGTTCTTC
>few|TRBJ1-4|TRBV5-6|.|14
CASSGTTGGEKLFF
TGTGCCAGCAGCGGGACGACGGGAGGTGAAAAACTGTTTTTT
>.|TRBJ2-1|TRBV12-5|.|14
CASGLLGGSAEQFF
TGTGCTAGTGGTTTGTTGGGGGGTAGCGCTGAGCAGTTCTTC
>.|TRBJ2-3|TRBV7-3|TRBD2|15
CASSSGGAATRSQYF
TGTGCCAGCTCCAGCGGGGGGGCCGCGACCCGCTCGCAGTATTTT
>.|TRBJ2-7|TRBV6-2/TRBV6-3|.|12
CASSDTSYEQYF
TGTGCCAGCAGTGACACGTCCTACGAGCAGTACTTC
>once|TRBJ1-6|TRBV7-9|TRBD1|16
CASSLGGPGGFSPLHF
TGTGCCAGCAGCTTAGGTGGGCCAGGGGGGTTTTCACCCCTCCACTTT
>.|TRBJ2-5|TRBV29-1|TRBD1|12
CSVDRGRETQYF
TGCAGCGTGGACAGGGGGCGAGAGACCCAGTACTTC
>.|TRBJ1-3|TRBV19|TRBD1|15
CASSQTGGNGNTIYF
TGTGCCAGTAGCCAGACAGGGGGGAACGGAAACACCATATATTTT
>.|TRBJ1-2|TRBV20-1|.|12
CSASRVGEGYTF
TGCAGTGCTAGTCGGGTCGGGGAGGGCTACACCTTC
>.|TRBJ2-2|TRBV30|TRBD1|13
CAWRGTGAGELFF
TGTGCCTGGAGGGGCACAGGGGCCGGGGAGCTGTTTTTT
>.|TRBJ1-1|TRBV11-1|.|14
CASSLASSGFEAFF
TGTGCCAGCAGCTTAGCATCTTCAGGGTTTGAAGCTTTCTTT
>.|TRBJ1-2|TRBV24-1|.|18
CATSDLWGGLTGIWGYTF
TGTGCCACCAGTGATTTGTGGGGAGGACTTACCGGAATTTGGGGCTACACCTTC
>.|TRBJ1-1|TRBV6-2/TRBV6-3|TRBD1|17
CASSLTGQGRLRTEAFF
TGTGCCAGCAGTTTGACGGGACAGGGGCGTTTAAGGACTGAAGCTTTCTTT
>.|TRBJ1-3|TRBV18|.|15
CASSPDGNSGNTIYF
TGTGCCAGCTCACCAGACGGGAACTCTGGAAACACCATATATTTT
>.|TRBJ2-2|TRBV4-3|.|15
CASSWGGLGTGELFF
TGCGCCAGCAGCTGGGGGGGGCTAGGCACCGGGGAGCTGTTTTTT
>.|TRBJ1-2|TRBV10-3|TRBD1|15
CAISADRVANYGYTF
TGTGCCATCAGTGCGGACAGGGTCGCTAACTATGGCTACACCTTC
>.|TRBJ2-7|TRBV19|TRBD1|15
CASSINGNRGYEQYF
TGTGCCAGTAGTATAAACGGGAACAGGGGCTACGAGCAGTACTTC
>.|TRBJ1-2|TRBV9|.|12
CASGSGSYGYTF
TGTGCCAGCGGATCTGGGAGCTATGGCTACACCTTC
>.|TRBJ1-2|TRBV6-2/TRBV6-3|TRBD1|14
CASSSNRGRDGYTF
TGTGCCAGCAGTTCCAACAGGGGGCGGGATGGCTACACCTTC
>.|TRBJ2-3|TRBV7-3|TRBD2|17
CASSPSLAGGPGDTQYF
TGTGCCAGCAGCCCATCCTTAGCGGGGGGGCCGGGAGATACGCAGTATTTT
>.|TRBJ2-2|TRBV29-1|.|14
CSVPRGTNTGELFF
TGCAGCGTTCCGCGAGGGACGAACACCGGGGAGCTGTTTTTT
>.|TRBJ2-1|TRBV7-7|.|13
CASSLGQTMQQFF
TGTGCTAGCAGCTTAGGGCAAACCATGCAGCAGTTCTTC
>.|TRBJ1-3|TRBV2|TRBD1|14
CAQGGARRGNTIYF
TGTGCCCAGGGGGGCGCGCGGAGAGGAAACACCATATATTTT
>.|TRBJ1-3|TRBV7-9|.|14
CASSLRQAGNTIYF
TGTGCCAGCAGCTTAAGGCAGGCTGGAAACACCATATATTTT
>.|TRBJ1-1|TRBV15|.|14
CATSRDLARTEAFF
TGTGCCACCAGCAGAGATCTCGCTAGGACTGAAGCTTTCTTT